The TCR beta chain under discussion was sequenced for a study of blood T cell repertoires in COVID-19. Per germline, CDR1 LGHNA and CDR2 YSLEER. This CDR3 is built from 17 residues. V trimming: 3 bases; J trimming: 4 bases; junction bases outside the gene matches: 7. In its sample, this clone was seen once. Profiling relied on immunoSEQ multiplex PCR, and the TCRdb table lists in-frame clones only, not all of them. The table has 240,000 or so clones, roughly 90% seen once. Material for sequencing was peripheral blood. The chain has TRBV4-3 and TRBJ2-1; 12 bases are a match to TRBD2. This clonotype was obtained from a woman between 25 and 40 years old with acute or convalescent COVID-19. Written as DNA, the CDR3 is TGCGCCAGCAGCCACCTGGCCGGGACTAGCGGGTACAATGAGCAGTTCTTC. Its protein is CASSHLAGTSGYNEQFF.